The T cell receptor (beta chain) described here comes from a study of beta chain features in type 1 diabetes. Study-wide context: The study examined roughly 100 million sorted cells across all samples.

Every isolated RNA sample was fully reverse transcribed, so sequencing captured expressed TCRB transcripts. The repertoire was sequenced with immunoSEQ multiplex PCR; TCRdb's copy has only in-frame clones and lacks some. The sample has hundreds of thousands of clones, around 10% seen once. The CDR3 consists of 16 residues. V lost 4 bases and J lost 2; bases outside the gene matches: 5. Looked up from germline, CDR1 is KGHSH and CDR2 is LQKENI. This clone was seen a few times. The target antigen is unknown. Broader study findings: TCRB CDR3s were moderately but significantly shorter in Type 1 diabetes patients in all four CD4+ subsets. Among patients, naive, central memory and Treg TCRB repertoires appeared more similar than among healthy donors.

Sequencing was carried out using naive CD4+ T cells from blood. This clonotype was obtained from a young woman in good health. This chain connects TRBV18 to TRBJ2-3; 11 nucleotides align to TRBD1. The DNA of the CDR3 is TGTGCCAGCTCACTCCTGGACAGGGGGCCCACAGATACGCAGTATTTT. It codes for CASSLLDRGPTDTQYF.